One and the same sample provided the 25 T cell receptor beta chains below, sequenced in a study of T cell repertoires in cytomegalovirus infection. TCRdb redid the calling of the reads with MiXCR, one entry per CDR3 protein. The profile shows about 530,000 distinct CDR3 sequences, about 26% of them singletons. Source material: PBMCs. These receptors all stem from a human donor in good health (CMV status not recorded). Some clones in this sample may be carry-over from other donors' samples.

This chain links TRBV5-1 with TRBJ2-1; 7 bases fit TRBD2. In germline, CDR1 is SGHRS, CDR2 YFSETQ. V shed 2 bases and J 6 bases; nucleotides not matched to a gene: 11. There are 16 residues in the CDR3. The CDR3: CASSFGGGERANEQFF. CDR3 bases: TGCGCCAGCAGCTTCGGGGGAGGGGAGCGGGCCAATGAGCAGTTCTTC.

This clonotype has only a few counts. The CDR3 protein is CASSFRPQNTEAFF. The CDR3 bases are TGTGCCAGCAGTTTTCGGCCGCAGAACACTGAAGCTTTCTTT. V gene TRBV12-3 or TRBV12-4 combines with J gene TRBJ1-1; D is undetermined. The CDR3 sequence is 14 residues long. The ends were cut back, 3 bases at V and 1 base at J, with 9 bases in the middle.

The gene calls are TRBV5-5 and TRBJ2-5, with 12 positions matching TRBD2. V trimming: 3 bases; J trimming: 5 bases; junction bases outside the gene matches: 11. Germline CDR1 and CDR2: SGHKS and YYEKEE (reference sequence). The CDR3 contains 17 residues. This CDR3 is CASSWGLAGPGSETQYF. Here the CDR3 DNA reads TGTGCCAGCAGCTGGGGACTAGCGGGTCCTGGTAGCGAGACCCAGTACTTC. Filled out from reference TRBV5-5 and TRBJ2-5, the complete variable domain reads DAGVTQSPTHLIKTRGQQVTLRCSPISGHKSVSWYQQVLGQGPQFIFQYYEKEERGRGNFPDRFSARQFPNYSSELNVNALLLGDSALYLCASSWGLAGPGSETQYFGPGTRLLVL.

The chain joins TRBV12-3 or TRBV12-4 to TRBJ1-1; the D is unclear. The CDR3 spans 14 residues. The V end lost 3 bases, the J end lost 0 bases, and 8 bases lay between the germline ends. CDR3 bases: TGTGCCAGCAGTTTCGTCAGCCTGAACACTGAAGCTTTCTTT. Encoded protein: CASSFVSLNTEAFF.

The genes are TRBV12-3 or TRBV12-4 and TRBJ2-7; 7 nucleotides line up with TRBD1. The V and J ends lost 3 bases and 2 bases, in that order; junction bases with no gene match: 4. The CDR3 is 14 residues long. Here the CDR3 DNA reads TGTGCCAGCAGTTTCGGCAGGGGGACCTACGAGCAGTACTTC. It is translated as CASSFGRGTYEQYF.

This clonotype was observed a few times. The chain carries TRBV6-1 and TRBJ2-3; D gene uncertain. The CDR3 is 14 amino acids. Trimming took off 5 bases at V and 7 bases at J, with 16 bases between the two ends. Germline assignment: CDR1 MNHNS and CDR2 SASEGT. Here the CDR3 reads CASSLASVGYTQYF. Written as DNA, the CDR3 is TGTGCCAGCAGTTTAGCCAGCGTTGGGTATACGCAGTATTTT.

This clonotype was found a few times. V gene TRBV7-9 combines with J gene TRBJ2-2; D possibly matches TRBD1 or TRBD2 (5 bases each). Germline assignment: CDR1 SEHNR and CDR2 FQNEAQ (reference sequence). V was trimmed by 4 bases and J by 1 base, leaving 10 bases between them. The CDR3 consists of 15 residues. CDR3 region: CASSSGTMNTGELFF. CDR3 in DNA: TGTGCCAGCAGCTCCGGGACCATGAACACCGGGGAGCTGTTTTTT.

This clonotype was counted only a few times. The gene calls are TRBV5-4 and TRBJ2-2, with D unresolved. Germline CDR1 and CDR2: SGHNT and YYREEE (reference sequence). The CDR3 consists of 13 residues. V was clipped by 9 bases and J by 0 bases, with 9 bases between them. The CDR3 loop reads CAINSANTGELFF. CDR3 DNA sequence: TGTGCCATCAACAGCGCGAACACCGGGGAGCTGTTTTTT. Using reference TRBV5-4 and TRBJ2-2 for the parts outside the CDR3, the full variable domain is ETGVTQSPTHLIKTRGQQVTLRCSSQSGHNTVSWYQQALGQGPQFIFQYYREEENGRGNFPPRFSGLQFPNYSSELNVNALELDDSALYLCAINSANTGELFFGEGSRLTVL.

This clonotype showed up just a few times. The rearrangement uses TRBV19 and TRBJ2-1; 10 bases are shared with TRBD2. J gave up 5 bases and V 3 bases, and 7 bases lay outside the gene matches. The CDR3 contains 16 residues. CDR1 is LNHDA, CDR2 SQIVND, per germline (reference sequence). In nucleotides, the CDR3 is TGTGCCAGTAGTATCGCCCTAGCGGGAGTCAACAATGAGCAGTTCTTC. It yields the protein CASSIALAGVNNEQFF.

J is TRBJ2-7 and V is TRBV6-2 or TRBV6-3; a possible D gene is TRBD1 (5 bases). This CDR3 is built from 12 residues. Germline CDR1 and CDR2: MNHEY and SVGEGT. V lost 6 bases and J 3 bases, leaving 9 bases between the germline ends. CDR3 DNA: TGTGCCAGCAGACTCGACAGCTACGAGCAGTACTTC. This sequence encodes CASRLDSYEQYF.

This clonotype was seen a few times. The chain is built from TRBV5-4 and TRBJ2-1, with 11 bases matching TRBD2. CDR1 SGHNT and CDR2 YYREEE come from the germline V gene (reference sequence). The CDR3 covers 18 residues. The V and J ends lost 4 bases and 0 bases, in that order; junction bases with no gene match: 9. The CDR3 loop is CASSLKLAGGRSYNEQFF. DNA for the CDR3: TGTGCCAGCAGCCTCAAGCTAGCGGGAGGCCGCTCCTACAATGAGCAGTTCTTC.

V is TRBV28 and J is TRBJ1-3; the D gene is possibly TRBD1 (5 bases). Looked up from germline, CDR1 is MDHEN and CDR2 is SYDVKM. CDR3 length: 16 amino acids. Trimming took 7 bases from V and 0 from J, leaving 16 bases between them. This CDR3 is CASTPGLINSGNTIYF. CDR3 sequence (DNA): TGTGCCAGCACCCCGGGACTGATAAACTCTGGAAACACCATATATTTT. Supplemented by reference TRBV28 and TRBJ1-3, the full variable domain reads DVKVTQSSRYLVKRTGEKVFLECVQDMDHENMFWYRQDPGLGLRLIYFSYDVKMKEKGDIPEGYSVSREKKERFSLILESASTNQTSMYLCASTPGLINSGNTIYFGEGSWLTVV.

This clonotype was seen at least ten times. The chain couples TRBV7-2 to TRBJ2-5; TRBD1 agrees at 9 bases. V lost 4 bases, J lost 4 bases, and 4 bases stayed unmatched. Germline CDR1 reads SGHTA; CDR2 reads FQGNSA. The CDR3 covers 14 residues. Here the CDR3 reads CASSSGQGTETQYF. DNA of the CDR3: TGTGCCAGCAGCTCCGGACAGGGGACAGAGACCCAGTACTTC.

The sample holds many counts of this clonotype. V is TRBV7-2 and J is TRBJ1-1; TRBD1 matches 10 bases. The CDR3 contains 14 residues. Germline CDR1 is SGHTA and CDR2 is FQGNSA. Trimming at V came to 4 bases and at J to 7 bases, leaving 6 bases not matched to a gene. The CDR3, as DNA: TGTGCCAGCAGCTACGTGGGACAGGGGTATGAAGCTTTCTTT. It specifies CASSYVGQGYEAFF.

V gene TRBV7-6 combines with J gene TRBJ1-1; maybe TRBD1 (6 bases). CDR3 length: 15 residues. The ends were cut back, 2 bases at V and 1 base at J, with 11 bases in the middle. Germline-derived CDR1 and CDR2 are SGHVS and FNYEAQ. The CDR3 DNA is TGTGCCAGCAGCTTATATGGGGGGGCGAACACTGAAGCTTTCTTT. Translated, it gives CASSLYGGANTEAFF. The entire variable domain, with the rest obtained from reference TRBV7-6 and TRBJ1-1, is as follows: GAGVSQSPRYKVTKRGQDVALRCDPISGHVSLYWYRQALGQGPEFLTYFNYEAQQDKSGLPNDRFSAERPEGSISTLTIQRTEQRDSAMYRCASSLYGGANTEAFFGQGTRLTVV.

The J gene is TRBJ2-3, the V gene TRBV20-1; D remains unclear. The V gene lost 2 bases and the J gene lost 2 bases, with 14 bases spanning the gap. Germline CDR1 and CDR2: DFQATT and SNEGSKA (reference sequence). The CDR3 spans 15 residues. CDR3 sequence reads: CSARPLAIFTDTQYF. CDR3 in DNA: TGCAGTGCTAGACCCCTGGCTATTTTCACAGATACGCAGTATTTT.

This clonotype occurred a few times. The J gene is TRBJ2-4, the V gene TRBV29-1, with D possibly TRBD1 on 6 matching bases. The germline V gene has CDR1 SQVTM and CDR2 ANQGSEA. Deletions cut 4 bases from V and 6 bases from J, with 13 bases between. This CDR3 region has 13 residues. CDR3 in DNA: TGCAGCGTTGGGGGACCCAGGGGAAACATTCAGTACTTC. This sequence encodes CSVGGPRGNIQYF.

This chain connects TRBV20-1 to TRBJ2-1, with TRBD2 matching over 10 bases. The CDR3 loop spans 18 amino acids. The ends lost 0 bases at V and 1 base at J; junction bases unmatched: 9. Germline loops: CDR1 DFQATT, CDR2 SNEGSKA (reference sequence). The CDR3 reads CSARDRWLAGVSYNEQFF. The CDR3 DNA is TGCAGTGCTAGAGATCGATGGCTAGCGGGAGTGTCCTACAATGAGCAGTTCTTC.

The V and J genes are TRBV2 and TRBJ1-2; tentatively, D is TRBD1 (5 bases). This CDR3 is 14 amino acids long. CDR1 and CDR2 from the germline V gene are SNHLY and FYNNEI. Trimming removed 4 bases from V and 6 bases from J, with 15 bases in between. CDR3 sequence (DNA): TGTGCCAGCAGTGGGCCAGGGAATCGTCATGGCTACACCTTC. Amino acids: CASSGPGNRHGYTF.

The rearrangement links TRBV4-2 to TRBJ2-1; 7 nucleotides match TRBD2. The CDR3 loop spans 15 amino acids. Germline lookup yields CDR1 LGHNA and CDR2 YNFKEQ. The ends lost 6 bases at V and 7 bases at J; junction bases unmatched: 12. CDR3 DNA sequence: TGTGCCAGCAGTTATAGCGGGCCCCTCGGGAATGAGCAGTTCTTC. Translating it yields CASSYSGPLGNEQFF.

V gene TRBV4-1 combines with J gene TRBJ2-5, with D tentatively TRBD1 or TRBD2 (6 bases each). The CDR3 has 16 residues. V was trimmed by 4 bases and J by 2 bases, leaving 17 bases between them. Germline lookup yields CDR1 MGHRA and CDR2 YSYEKL. The DNA of the CDR3 is TGCGCCAGCAGCCGGTGGGGGGCGGGGATACAAGAGACCCAGTACTTC. Translated: CASSRWGAGIQETQYF.

The gene calls are TRBV4-3 and TRBJ2-2; 9 nucleotides agree with TRBD2. The CDR3 contains 17 residues. J gave up 2 bases and V 1 base, and 5 bases lay outside the gene matches. Germline V CDR1 and CDR2: LGHNA, YSLEER. CDR3 loop: CASSQGTSDFNTGELFF. CDR3 DNA sequence: TGCGCCAGCAGCCAAGGGACTAGCGATTTTAACACCGGGGAGCTGTTTTTT.

V is TRBV7-2 and J is TRBJ2-3; D perhaps matches TRBD2 (6 bases). The CDR3 has 14 residues. Per germline, CDR1 SGHTA and CDR2 FQGNSA. V was clipped by 5 bases and J by 2 bases, with 11 bases between them. Written as DNA, the CDR3 is TGTGCCAGCAGCATGGGACTGACCACAGATACGCAGTATTTT. The encoded protein is CASSMGLTTDTQYF.

The J gene is TRBJ2-3, the V gene TRBV9; D not resolved. This CDR3 has 14 residues. CDR1 is SGDLS and CDR2 is YYNGEE in the germline V gene. Trimming pared 4 bases from V and 7 bases from J, leaving 16 bases between. CDR3 coding DNA: TGTGCCAGCAGCCCGCCAGACTCCATCCATACGCAGTATTTT. As protein: CASSPPDSIHTQYF.

CDR3 sequence reads: CASRMYDEQFF. CDR3 DNA: TGTGCCAGCCGCATGTATGATGAGCAGTTCTTC. The chain links TRBV7-9 to TRBJ2-1; D is undetermined. Germline CDR1 reads SEHNR; CDR2 reads FQNEAQ (reference sequence). V gave up 8 bases and J gave up 8 bases, with 10 bases separating them. The CDR3 contains 11 residues.